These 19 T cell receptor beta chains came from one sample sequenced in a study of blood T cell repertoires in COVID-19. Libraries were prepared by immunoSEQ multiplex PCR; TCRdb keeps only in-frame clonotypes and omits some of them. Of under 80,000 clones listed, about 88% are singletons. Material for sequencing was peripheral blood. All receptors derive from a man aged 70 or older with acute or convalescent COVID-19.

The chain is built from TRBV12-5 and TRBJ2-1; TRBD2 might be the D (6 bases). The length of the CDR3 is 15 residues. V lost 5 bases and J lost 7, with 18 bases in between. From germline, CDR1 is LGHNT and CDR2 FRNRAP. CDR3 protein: CASGQVTSQLNEQFF. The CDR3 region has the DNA TGTGCTAGTGGTCAAGTCACTAGCCAACTAAATGAGCAGTTCTTC.

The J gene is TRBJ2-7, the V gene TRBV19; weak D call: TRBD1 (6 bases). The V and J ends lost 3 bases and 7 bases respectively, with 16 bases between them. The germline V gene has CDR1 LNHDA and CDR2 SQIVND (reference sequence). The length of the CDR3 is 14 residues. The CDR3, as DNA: TGTGCCAGTAGTATGCAAACAGGGATTGTGGAGCAGTACTTC. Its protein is CASSMQTGIVEQYF.

The CDR3 coding sequence is TGTGCCAGCAGTCCCTTGGGCGTCGTCCAGCATTTT. Amino acid sequence: CASSPLGVVQHF. V gene TRBV12-3 or TRBV12-4 combines with J gene TRBJ1-5; D is unclear. The CDR3 runs to 12 residues. V was shortened by 5 bases and J by 12 bases, with 14 bases between the two germline ends.

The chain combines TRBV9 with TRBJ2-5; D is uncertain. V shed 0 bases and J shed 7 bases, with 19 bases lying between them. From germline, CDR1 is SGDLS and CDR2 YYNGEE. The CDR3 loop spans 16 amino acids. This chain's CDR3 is CASSVDLFGPFGTQYF. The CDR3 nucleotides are TGTGCCAGCAGCGTAGATTTGTTTGGGCCCTTCGGGACCCAGTACTTC. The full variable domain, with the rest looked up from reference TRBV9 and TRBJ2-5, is DSGVTQTPKHLITATGQRVTLRCSPRSGDLSVYWYQQSLDQGLQFLIQYYNGEERAKGNILERFSAQQFPDLHSELNLSSLELGDSALYFCASSVDLFGPFGTQYFGPGTRLLVL.

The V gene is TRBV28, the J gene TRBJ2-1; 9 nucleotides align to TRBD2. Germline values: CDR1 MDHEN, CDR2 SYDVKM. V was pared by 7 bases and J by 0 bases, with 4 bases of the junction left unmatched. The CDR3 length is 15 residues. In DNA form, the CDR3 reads TGTGCCAGCAAAGCAGCGGGGGGCTCCTACAATGAGCAGTTCTTC. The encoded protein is CASKAAGGSYNEQFF. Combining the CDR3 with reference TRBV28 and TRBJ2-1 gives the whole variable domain DVKVTQSSRYLVKRTGEKVFLECVQDMDHENMFWYRQDPGLGLRLIYFSYDVKMKEKGDIPEGYSVSREKKERFSLILESASTNQTSMYLCASKAAGGSYNEQFFGPGTRLTVL.

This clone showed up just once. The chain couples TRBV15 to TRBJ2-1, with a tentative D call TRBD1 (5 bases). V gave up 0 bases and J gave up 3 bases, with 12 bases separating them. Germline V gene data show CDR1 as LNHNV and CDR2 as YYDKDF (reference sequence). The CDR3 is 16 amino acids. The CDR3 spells CATSRDPPGLYNEQFF. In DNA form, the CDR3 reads TGTGCCACCAGCAGAGATCCTCCAGGGCTCTACAATGAGCAGTTCTTC.

DNA of the CDR3: TGTGCCAGCAGCCACACAGACCTGGGCACTGAAGCTTTCTTT. Translation: CASSHTDLGTEAFF. The V call is TRBV3-1 (or the pseudogene TRBV3-2), the J call TRBJ1-1; D unclear. The V end lost 3 bases, the J end lost 4 bases, and 12 bases lay between the germline ends. The germline V gene encodes CDR1 LGHDT and CDR2 YNNKEL (reference sequence). This CDR3 comprises 14 residues.

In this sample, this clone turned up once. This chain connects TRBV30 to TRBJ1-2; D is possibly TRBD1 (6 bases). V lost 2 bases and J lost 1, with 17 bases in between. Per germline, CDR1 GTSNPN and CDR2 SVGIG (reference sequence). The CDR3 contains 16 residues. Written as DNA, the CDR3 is TGTGCCTGGAGTTCACGTTGGGGGCCTATTAACTATGGCTACACCTTC. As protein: CAWSSRWGPINYGYTF.

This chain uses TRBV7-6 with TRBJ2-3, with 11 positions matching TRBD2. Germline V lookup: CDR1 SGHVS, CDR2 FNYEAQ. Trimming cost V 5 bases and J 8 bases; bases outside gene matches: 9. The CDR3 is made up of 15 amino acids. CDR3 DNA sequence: TGTGCCAGCAGCCAGGGGGGTACTAGCGGGGGTACGCAGTATTTT. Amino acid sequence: CASSQGGTSGGTQYF.

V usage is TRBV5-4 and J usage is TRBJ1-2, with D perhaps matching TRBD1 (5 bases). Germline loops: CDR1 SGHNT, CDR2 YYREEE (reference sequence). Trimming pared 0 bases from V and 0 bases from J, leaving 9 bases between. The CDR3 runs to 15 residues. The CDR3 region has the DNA TGTGCCAGCAGCTTGGTGGCAGGGTCTAACTATGGCTACACCTTC. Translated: CASSLVAGSNYGYTF.

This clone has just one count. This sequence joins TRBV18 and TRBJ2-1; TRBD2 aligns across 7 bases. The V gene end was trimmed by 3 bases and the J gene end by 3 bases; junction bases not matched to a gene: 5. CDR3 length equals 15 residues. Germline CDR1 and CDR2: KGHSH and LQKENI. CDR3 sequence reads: CASSPTSGDYNEQFF. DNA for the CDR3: TGTGCCAGCTCACCTACCAGCGGGGACTACAATGAGCAGTTCTTC.

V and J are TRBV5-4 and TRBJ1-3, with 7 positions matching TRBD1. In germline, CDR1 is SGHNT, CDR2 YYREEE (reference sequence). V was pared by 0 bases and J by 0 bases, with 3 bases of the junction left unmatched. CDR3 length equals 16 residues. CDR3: CASSLGQGTSGNTIYF. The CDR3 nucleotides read TGTGCCAGCAGCTTGGGACAGGGAACCTCTGGAAACACCATATATTTT.

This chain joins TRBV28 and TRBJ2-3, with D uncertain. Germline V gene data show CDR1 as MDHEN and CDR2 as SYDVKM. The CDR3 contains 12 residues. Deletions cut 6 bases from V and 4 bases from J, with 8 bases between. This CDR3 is CASRATSDTQYF. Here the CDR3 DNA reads TGTGCCAGCAGAGCGACTTCAGATACGCAGTATTTT.

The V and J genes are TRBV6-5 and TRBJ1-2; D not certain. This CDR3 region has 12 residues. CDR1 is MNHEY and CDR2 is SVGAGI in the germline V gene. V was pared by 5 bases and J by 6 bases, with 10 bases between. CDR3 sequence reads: CASSTSNNGYTF. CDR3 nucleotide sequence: TGTGCCAGCAGTACCTCCAACAATGGCTACACCTTC.

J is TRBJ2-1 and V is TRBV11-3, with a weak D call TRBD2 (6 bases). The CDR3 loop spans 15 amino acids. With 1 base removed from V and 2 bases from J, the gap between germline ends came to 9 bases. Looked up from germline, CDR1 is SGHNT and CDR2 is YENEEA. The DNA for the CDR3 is TGTGCCAGCAGCTTAGGTGGGGGGACCTACAATGAGCAGTTCTTC. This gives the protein CASSLGGGTYNEQFF.

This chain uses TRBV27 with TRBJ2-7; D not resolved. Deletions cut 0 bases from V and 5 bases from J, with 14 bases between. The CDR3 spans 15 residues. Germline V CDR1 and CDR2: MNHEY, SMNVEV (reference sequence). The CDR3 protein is CASSLSLSKMNEQYF. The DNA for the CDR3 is TGTGCCAGCAGTTTATCCCTCAGTAAAATGAACGAGCAGTACTTC.

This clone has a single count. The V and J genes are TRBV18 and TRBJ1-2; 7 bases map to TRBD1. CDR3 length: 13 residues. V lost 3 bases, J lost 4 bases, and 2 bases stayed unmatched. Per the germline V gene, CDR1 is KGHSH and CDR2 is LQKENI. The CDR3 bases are TGTGCCAGCTCACCGGGACAGCTCTATGGCTACACCTTC. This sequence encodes CASSPGQLYGYTF.

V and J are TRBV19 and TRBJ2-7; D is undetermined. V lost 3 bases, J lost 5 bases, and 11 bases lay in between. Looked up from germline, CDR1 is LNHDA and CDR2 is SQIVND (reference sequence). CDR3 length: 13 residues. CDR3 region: CASSIAGFNEQYF. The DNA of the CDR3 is TGTGCCAGTAGTATTGCCGGTTTCAACGAGCAGTACTTC.

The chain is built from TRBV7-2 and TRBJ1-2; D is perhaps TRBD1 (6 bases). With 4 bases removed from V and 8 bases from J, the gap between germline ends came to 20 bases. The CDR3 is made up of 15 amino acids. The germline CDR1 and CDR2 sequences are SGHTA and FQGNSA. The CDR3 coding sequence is TGTGCCAGCAGCTCCACGGGATCAGGGGTATACGGCTACACCTTC. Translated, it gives CASSSTGSGVYGYTF.